Presented here are 30 T cell receptor beta chains from one specimen sequenced in a study of read filtering for tumor transcriptome and immune sequencing. Molecular barcoded adaptors covering alpha/delta and beta/gamma chains were used on 400 ng RNA. TCRdb re-derived calls from the reads in MiXCR, one entry per CDR3 protein. The table shows 94,000 or so distinct CDR3 sequences, with roughly an eighth occurring only once. Input material: a population of CD138-negative cells sorted from bone marrow. The receptors originated from a donor at least 40 years old with multiple myeloma.

This clonotype was observed many times. The chain has TRBV12-3 or TRBV12-4 and TRBJ1-4, with D possibly TRBD1 on 5 matching bases. CDR3 length: 12 residues. V was clipped by 8 bases and J by 5 bases, with 9 bases between them. CDR3 nucleotides: TGTGCCAGCCGGGCAGGGAATGAAAAACTGTTTTTT. It is translated as CASRAGNEKLFF.

This clonotype was seen at least ten times. The V call is TRBV2, the J call TRBJ1-4; no firm D call. The ends were cut back, 5 bases at V and 6 bases at J, with 16 bases in the middle. The CDR3 spans 15 residues. Germline assignment: CDR1 SNHLY and CDR2 FYNNEI. This CDR3 is CASSFDMGSDEKLFF. DNA of the CDR3: TGTGCCAGCAGTTTTGACATGGGCTCTGATGAAAAACTGTTTTTT. Variable domain in full (rest from reference TRBV2 and TRBJ1-4): EPEVTQTPSHQVTQMGQEVILRCVPISNHLYFYWYRQILGQKVEFLVSFYNNEISEKSEIFDDQFSVERPDGSNFTLKIRSTKLEDSAMYFCASSFDMGSDEKLFFGSGTQLSVL.

This clonotype was found many times. The J gene is TRBJ2-3, the V gene TRBV5-1; unclear D gene. The CDR3 contains 13 residues. V shed 0 bases and J shed 4 bases, with 6 bases lying between them. CDR1 is SGHRS and CDR2 is YFSETQ in the germline V gene. CDR3 loop: CASSLGDSDTQYF. In nucleotides, the CDR3 is TGCGCCAGCAGCTTGGGAGATTCAGATACGCAGTATTTT.

Of note for this clonotype: At one end, the junction sequence differs from germline, possibly due to a read error. The V call is TRBV28, the J call TRBJ2-7, with 9 nucleotides matching TRBD2. The CDR3 consists of 17 residues. Germline assignment: CDR1 MDHEN and CDR2 SYDVKM. CDR3 residues: CAGSLFAFWREGYGQYF. Written as DNA, the CDR3 is TGTGCCGGCAGTTTGTTTGCGTTTTGGCGGGAGGGCTACGGGCAGTACTTC.

In this sample, this clonotype is medium-sized. The chain recombines TRBV20-1 with TRBJ2-1; D could derive from TRBD1 or TRBD2 (5 bases each). The CDR3 runs to 14 residues. The germline gives CDR1 DFQATT, CDR2 SNEGSKA (reference sequence). Trimming shortened V by 8 bases and J by 0 bases, and 14 bases separated the two germline ends. CDR3 coding DNA: TGCAGTTGGGGGTCCCGAAGCTCCTACAATGAGCAGTTCTTC. Encoded protein: CSWGSRSSYNEQFF.

This clonotype was seen more than once but under ten times. Given a much more abundant clone one base away, this may be a read error. The rearrangement joins TRBV11-3 to TRBJ2-1; tentative D call: TRBD2 (5 bases). CDR1 is SGHNT, CDR2 YENEEA, per germline. The CDR3 covers 15 residues. The CDR3 coding sequence is TGTGTCAGCAGTTACGTCCGGGACTCCTACAATGAGCAGTTCTTC. It translates to CVSSYVRDSYNEQFF.

The sample holds many counts of this clonotype. V is TRBV14 and J is TRBJ1-2; D not certain. Germline loops: CDR1 SGHDN, CDR2 FVKESK. Between the trimmed V and J ends, which lost 3 bases and 4 bases, there was a span of 9 bases. There are 13 residues in the CDR3. CDR3 nucleotides: TGTGCCAGCAGCCATGGGCCCAGCTATGGCTACACCTTC. It codes for CASSHGPSYGYTF.

This clonotype was found a few times. V is TRBV4-2 and J is TRBJ2-1; TRBD2 matches 16 bases. V dropped 4 bases and J dropped 7; count of bases not matched to a gene: 16. The CDR3 covers 20 residues. Looked up from germline, CDR1 is LGHNA and CDR2 is YNFKEQ. The CDR3 spells CASSPFGGTSGRVGTNEQFF. CDR3 nucleotides: TGTGCCAGCAGCCCATTTGGGGGGACTAGCGGGAGGGTTGGTACGAATGAGCAGTTCTTC.

The table lists this clonotype with many counts. The rearrangement joins TRBV5-1 to TRBJ1-5; no clear D gene. CDR3 size: 15 residues. Germline CDR1 reads SGHRS; CDR2 reads YFSETQ. V shed 2 bases and J shed 1 base, with 10 bases lying between them. CDR3 amino acids: CASSFTDPSNQPQHF. The CDR3 DNA follows: TGCGCCAGCAGCTTTACGGACCCCAGCAATCAGCCCCAGCATTTT.

This clonotype occurred many times. The chain recombines TRBV6-5 with TRBJ1-5; TRBD1 is a possible D gene (5 bases). The CDR3 is 12 residues long. Germline V gene lookup returns CDR1 MNHEY and CDR2 SVGAGI. The V gene lost 4 bases and the J gene lost 4 bases, with 5 bases spanning the gap. CDR3 nucleotides: TGTGCCAGCAGTTCAGGGAATCAGCCCCAGCATTTT. This encodes CASSSGNQPQHF.

This clonotype has a handful of counts. V gene TRBV30 combines with J gene TRBJ2-7; possible D gene TRBD2, 6 bases. The V end lost 1 base, the J end lost 2 bases, and 15 bases lay between the germline ends. In germline, CDR1 is GTSNPN, CDR2 SVGIG (reference sequence). The CDR3 is made up of 15 amino acids. This CDR3 is CAWSGGVTTTYEQYF. CDR3 DNA sequence: TGTGCCTGGAGTGGCGGGGTCACTACGACCTACGAGCAGTACTTC.

For this clonotype: A read error is the likely source, as a far larger clone sits one nucleotide away. The chain joins TRBV21-1 to TRBJ2-1; TRBD1, the table's D call, was not compared with the DNA. TRBV21-1 is termed a pseudogene. This CDR3 comprises 15 residues. The CDR3 reads CASSMGPSSYDEQFF. CDR3 DNA sequence: TGTGCCAGCAGCATGGGACCTAGTTCCTACGATGAGCAGTTCTTC.

In this sample, this clonotype turned up many times. The chain carries TRBV7-9 and TRBJ1-5; D remains ambiguous. V dropped 1 base and J dropped 6 bases, with 7 bases sitting between them. Germline V gene data show CDR1 as SEHNR and CDR2 as FQNEAQ (reference sequence). This CDR3 is built from 13 residues. CDR3 in DNA: TGTGCCAGCAGCTTAGACGCAGGTCAGCCCCAGCATTTT. Translation: CASSLDAGQPQHF.

The chain is built from TRBV24-1 and TRBJ2-3; 8 bases line up with TRBD2. Germline V gene data show CDR1 as KGHDR and CDR2 as SFDVKD. This CDR3 comprises 15 residues. V shed 9 bases and J 8 bases; nucleotides not matched to a gene: 15. CDR3 in DNA: TGTGCCACCCAGTGGAGCGGGAGAGGCGCAGGTACGCAGTATTTT. The encoded protein is CATQWSGRGAGTQYF.

In its sample, this clonotype was seen many times. V is TRBV10-3 and J is TRBJ2-1, with 11 bases that match TRBD2. Looked up from germline, CDR1 is ENHRY and CDR2 is SYGVKD. V dropped 8 bases and J dropped 5; count of bases not matched to a gene: 2. The CDR3 covers 13 residues. CDR3 protein: CAIAGLADNEQFF. DNA for the CDR3: TGTGCCATCGCGGGACTAGCGGACAATGAGCAGTTCTTC.

Many counts were recorded for this clonotype. The chain is built from TRBV3-1 and TRBJ2-7; TRBD2 agrees at 7 bases. The CDR3 loop spans 14 amino acids. Unmatched junction bases numbered 5, after V lost 3 bases and J lost 3 bases. Germline V CDR1 and CDR2: LGHDT, YNNKEL (reference sequence). This CDR3 is CASSHRTSSYEQYF. The DNA of the CDR3 is TGTGCCAGCAGCCATAGGACTAGTAGCTACGAGCAGTACTTC.

This clonotype was seen many times. This sequence joins TRBV29-1 and TRBJ2-1; D possibly matches TRBD1 or TRBD2 (6 bases each). The germline gives CDR1 SQVTM, CDR2 ANQGSEA. With 1 base removed from V and 5 bases from J, the gap between germline ends came to 15 bases. The CDR3 extends over 15 amino acids. The CDR3 region has the DNA TGCAGCGTTGAAGTTCCGGGGGCAGTCAACAATGAGCAGTTCTTC. As protein: CSVEVPGAVNNEQFF.

As concerns this clonotype: A much larger clonotype is one base distant, so this may be a read error. J is TRBJ1-1 and V is TRBV19; tentatively, D is TRBD1 (5 bases). Germline CDR1 and CDR2: LNHDA and SQIVND (reference sequence). The CDR3 totals 15 residues. The CDR3 region has the DNA TGTGCCAGTAGACAGGTCGACTTCACGAACACTGAAGCTCTCTTT. Translation: CASRQVDFTNTEALF.

The chain combines TRBV6-1 with TRBJ2-1; no clear D. In germline, CDR1 is MNHNS, CDR2 SASEGT. The V gene lost 0 bases and the J gene lost 0 bases, with 6 bases spanning the gap. The CDR3 has 15 residues. The CDR3 loop reads CASSEAPSSYNEQFF. The CDR3, as DNA: TGTGCCAGCAGTGAAGCCCCTAGCTCCTACAATGAGCAGTTCTTC.

At least ten counts were recorded for this clonotype. The rearrangement joins TRBV29-1 to TRBJ2-2; no reliable D call. From germline, CDR1 is SQVTM and CDR2 ANQGSEA. The length of the CDR3 is 15 residues. Trimming stripped 5 bases from V and 5 bases from J, with 18 bases between. Here the CDR3 reads CSVSWSAHSTGELFF. As DNA, the CDR3 is TGCAGCGTTTCGTGGTCTGCACATTCAACCGGGGAGCTGTTTTTT.

This clonotype was recorded many times. The V call is TRBV7-9, the J call TRBJ2-7; D perhaps matches TRBD2 (5 bases). V lost 5 bases to trimming and J lost 3 bases, with 14 bases between them. Per the germline V gene, CDR1 is SEHNR and CDR2 is FQNEAQ (reference sequence). There are 14 residues in the CDR3. CDR3 residues: CASSPYPGFYEQYF. CDR3 nucleotides: TGTGCCAGCAGCCCCTACCCGGGGTTCTACGAGCAGTACTTC.

The chain joins TRBV12-3 or TRBV12-4 to TRBJ1-6, with D tentatively TRBD1 (5 bases). This CDR3 contains 14 residues. The germline V and J ends were trimmed by 4 bases and 8 bases, with 12 bases remaining between them. The CDR3 loop reads CASSWRGSDSPLHF. The CDR3 DNA reads as TGTGCCAGCAGTTGGAGGGGAAGTGATTCACCCCTCCACTTT.

This clonotype was counted at least ten times. The V call is TRBV19, the J call TRBJ2-7, with 10 positions matching TRBD2. Trimming took 1 base from V and 6 from J; bases not matched to a gene: 6. The CDR3 has 15 amino acids. Germline CDR1 reads LNHDA; CDR2 reads SQIVND (reference sequence). The CDR3 sequence is CASSIGLAGESEQYF. The CDR3 region has the DNA TGTGCCAGTAGTATAGGCCTAGCGGGAGAAAGCGAGCAGTACTTC.

This clonotype was recorded many times. This chain connects TRBV20-1 to TRBJ2-2; 9 bases line up with TRBD1. V shed 3 bases, J shed 1 base, and the junction held 0 bases outside the gene matches. Per germline, CDR1 DFQATT and CDR2 SNEGSKA (reference sequence). This CDR3 has 14 residues. CDR3: CSARGQGNTGELFF. The CDR3 DNA follows: TGCAGTGCTAGGGGACAGGGGAACACCGGGGAGCTGTTTTTT.

This clonotype was picked up many times. The CDR3 protein is CASSLASETDTQYF. The CDR3 DNA reads as TGCGCCAGCAGCTTGGCTAGCGAGACAGATACGCAGTATTTT. The rearrangement joins TRBV5-1 to TRBJ2-3, with D possibly being TRBD2 (6 bases). CDR1 is SGHRS, CDR2 YFSETQ, per germline. The V gene lost 0 bases and the J gene lost 3 bases, with 8 bases spanning the gap. The CDR3 is 14 residues long.

This clonotype was found a few times. The V call is TRBV6-4, the J call TRBJ2-2, with D possibly being TRBD2 (7 bases). V gave up 6 bases and J gave up 1 base, with 9 bases separating them. There are 14 residues in the CDR3. Germline V gene data show CDR1 as MRHNA and CDR2 as SNTAGT. Here the CDR3 DNA reads TGTGCCAGCAGAGCGGGACAGAACACCGGGGAGCTGTTTTTT. As protein: CASRAGQNTGELFF.

The rearrangement joins TRBV20-1 to TRBJ2-5, with D perhaps TRBD1 or TRBD2 (6 bases each). This CDR3 has 14 residues. Trimming removed 5 bases from V and 5 bases from J, with 18 bases in between. Germline V gene data show CDR1 as DFQATT and CDR2 as SNEGSKA (reference sequence). CDR3 sequence (DNA): TGCAGTGCTGCCGGGGGCGGGGCCTCGGAGACCCAGTACTTC. Translation: CSAAGGGASETQYF.

The J gene is TRBJ2-1, the V gene TRBV5-1; tentative D call: TRBD2 (6 bases). This CDR3 is 15 amino acids long. The germline V gene encodes CDR1 SGHRS and CDR2 YFSETQ. V was clipped by 4 bases and J by 5 bases, with 16 bases between them. For the CDR3, the DNA is TGCGCCAGCAGCACCTCGGGACTGAAAAACAATGAGCAGTTCTTC. Translation gives CASSTSGLKNNEQFF.

Remarks on this clonotype: A much larger clone lies one base from this, so it may be a read error. This chain joins TRBV5-1 and TRBJ2-2; D not resolved. The CDR3 spans 15 residues. CDR1 SGHRS and CDR2 YFSETQ come from the germline V gene. Trimming removed 0 bases from V and 5 bases from J, with 11 bases in between. The CDR3 sequence is CASSLALGVTGELFF. The CDR3 DNA is TGCGCCAGCAGCTTGGCCTTAGGCGTGACCGGGGAGCTGTTTTTT.

A few counts support this clonotype. The rearrangement uses TRBV2 and TRBJ2-3; 7 nucleotides agree with TRBD2. Germline loops: CDR1 SNHLY, CDR2 FYNNEI. J was trimmed by 5 bases and V by 8 bases; bases with no gene match: 4. The CDR3 runs 12 residues. DNA of the CDR3: TGTGCCAGCGGACTAGTCGAAGATACGCAGTATTTT. It yields the protein CASGLVEDTQYF.